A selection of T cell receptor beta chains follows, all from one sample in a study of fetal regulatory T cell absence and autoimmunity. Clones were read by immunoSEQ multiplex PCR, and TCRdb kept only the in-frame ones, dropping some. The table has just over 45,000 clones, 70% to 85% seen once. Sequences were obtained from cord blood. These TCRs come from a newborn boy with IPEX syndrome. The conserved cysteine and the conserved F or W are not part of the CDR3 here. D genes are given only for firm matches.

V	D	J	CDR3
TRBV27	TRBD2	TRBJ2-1	ASKSGAIINEQF
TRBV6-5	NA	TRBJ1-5	ASRLGRLLRAQH
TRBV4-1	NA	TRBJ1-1	ASSPPGSTEAF
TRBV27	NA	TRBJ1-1	ASSLEQDGADTEAF
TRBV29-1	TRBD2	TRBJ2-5	SARALAGPRETQY
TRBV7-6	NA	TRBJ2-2	ASSLEVSPKAGELF
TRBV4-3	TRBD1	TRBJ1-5	ASSQGQGASNQPQH
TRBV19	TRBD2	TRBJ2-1	ASSLGLGGYNEQF
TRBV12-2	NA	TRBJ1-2	ASRLAAPLRQGDRDGYT
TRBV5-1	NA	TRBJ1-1	ASSLGGSGSTEAF
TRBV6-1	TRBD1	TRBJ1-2	ASSIIGGEGYGYT
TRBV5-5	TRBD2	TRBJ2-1	ASSLGLAGVNEQF
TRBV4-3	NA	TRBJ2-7	ASSQDWPGVSYEQY
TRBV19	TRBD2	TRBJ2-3	ASRGGAVGTDTQY
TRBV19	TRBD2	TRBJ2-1	ASSIFPSGFTYNEQF
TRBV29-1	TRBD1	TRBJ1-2	SVYDRGRTHYGYT
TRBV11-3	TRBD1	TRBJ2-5	ASSTPGGTQY
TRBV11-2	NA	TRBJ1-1	ASSFQLNTEAF
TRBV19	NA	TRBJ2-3	ASSPRSASTDTQY
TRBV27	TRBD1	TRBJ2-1	ASSLWDSPEQF
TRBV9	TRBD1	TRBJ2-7	ASSVGTGNYEQY
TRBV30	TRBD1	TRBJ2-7	AWSAGTGAYEQY